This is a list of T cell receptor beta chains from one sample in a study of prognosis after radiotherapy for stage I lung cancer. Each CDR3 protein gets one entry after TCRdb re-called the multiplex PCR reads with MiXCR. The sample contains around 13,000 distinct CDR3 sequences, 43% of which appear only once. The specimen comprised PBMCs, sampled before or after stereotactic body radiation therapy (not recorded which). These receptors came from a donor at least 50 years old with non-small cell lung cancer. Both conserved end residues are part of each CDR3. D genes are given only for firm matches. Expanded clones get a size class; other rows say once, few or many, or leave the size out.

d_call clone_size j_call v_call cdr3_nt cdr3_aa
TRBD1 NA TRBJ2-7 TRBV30 TGTGCCTGGAGTCTCTTAGGACAGGGTTACTTC CAWSLLGQGYF
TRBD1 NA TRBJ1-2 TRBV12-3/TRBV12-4 TGTGCCAGCAGTTGGACAGGGAGCTATGGCTACACCTTC CASSWTGSYGYTF
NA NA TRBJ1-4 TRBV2 TGTGCCAGCAGTGAAGATTGGGGAGCTAATGAAAAACTGTTTTTT CASSEDWGANEKLFF
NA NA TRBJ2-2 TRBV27 TGTGCCAGCAGTTTATCGGTCTCCGGGGAGCTGTTTTTT CASSLSVSGELFF
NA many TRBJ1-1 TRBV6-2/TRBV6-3 TGTGCCAGCAGTTATTCAGGTTCTGAAGCTTTCTTT CASSYSGSEAFF
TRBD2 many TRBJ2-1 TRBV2 TGTGCCAGCAGGCAAGGACTAGCTGATGAGCAGTTCTTC CASRQGLADEQFF
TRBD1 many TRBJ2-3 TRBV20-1 TGCAGTGCTAGGGGGGGACAGGGGTGGGCAGATACGCAGTATTTT CSARGGQGWADTQYF
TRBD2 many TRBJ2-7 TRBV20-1 TGCAGTGCCAGTCCGGGACTAGCGGGCGAGCAGTACTTC CSASPGLAGEQYF
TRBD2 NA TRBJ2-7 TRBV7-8 TGTGCCAGCAGCTTTAAGGCGGGAGGCCTCTCGATCAGGCTCCAAAGCGAGCAGTACTTC CASSFKAGGLSIRLQSEQYF
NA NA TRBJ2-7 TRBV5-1 TGCGCCAGCAGCTCTGCAAGGGAGCAGTACTTC CASSSAREQYF
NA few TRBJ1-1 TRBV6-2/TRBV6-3 TGTGCCAGCAGTTATTCACAGGGTCTGAGGACTGAAGCTTTCTTT CASSYSQGLRTEAFF
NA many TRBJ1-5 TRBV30 TGTGCCTGGAGTGTACTAGCAAATCAGCCCCAGCATTTT CAWSVLANQPQHF
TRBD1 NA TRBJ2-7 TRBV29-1 TGCAGTCCTCCCCCCCGGACAGGGGTCTCCTTCTACGAGCAGTACTTC CSPPPRTGVSFYEQYF
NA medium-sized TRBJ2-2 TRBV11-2 NA CASSLLPRRGTPHRPGSCFF
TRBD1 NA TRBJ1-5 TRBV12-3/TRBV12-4 TGTGCCAGCGGTGGCACAGGGGGCAATCAGCCCCAGCATTTT CASGGTGGNQPQHF
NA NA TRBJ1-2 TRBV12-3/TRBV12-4 TGTGCCAGCAGCCGCCAAGGGTATGGCTACACCTTC CASSRQGYGYTF
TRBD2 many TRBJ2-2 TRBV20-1 TGCAGTGCTAGAGATCGACTAGCGGGAGAAACCGGGGAGCTGTTTTTT CSARDRLAGETGELFF
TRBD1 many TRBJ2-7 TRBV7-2 TGTGCCAGCAGCTTAGTGCAGGGGGCCTACGAGCAGTACTTC CASSLVQGAYEQYF
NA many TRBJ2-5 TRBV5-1 TGCGCCAGCAGCTTGCAGGGGCAAGAGACCCAGTACTTC CASSLQGQETQYF
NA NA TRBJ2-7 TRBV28 TGTGCCAGCAGTCTCTCTTGGGGACACGATCAACGTGGGCAGTACTTC CASSLSWGHDQRGQYF
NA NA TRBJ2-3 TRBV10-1 TGCGCCAGCAGTGAGGGTGACCCAGTGGGCACAGATACGCAGTATTTT CASSEGDPVGTDTQYF
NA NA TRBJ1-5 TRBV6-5 TGTGCCATCAGTTCCAGGGTCCAGCCGCCCCAGCATTTT CAISSRVQPPQHF
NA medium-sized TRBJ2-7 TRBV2 TGTGCCAGCAGTCAGATAGACGAGCAGTACTTC CASSQIDEQYF
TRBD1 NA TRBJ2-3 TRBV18 TGTGCCAGCTCACTCGGGACAGGGGCAGATACGCAGTATTTT CASSLGTGADTQYF
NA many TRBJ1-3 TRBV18 TGTGCCAGCTCACCCGCCAGGGGAACGGTCTCTGGAAACACCATATATTTT CASSPARGTVSGNTIYF
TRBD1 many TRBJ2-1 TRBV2 TGTGCCAGCAGCTCCGATAGGACAGGAAACAATGAGCAGTTCTTC CASSSDRTGNNEQFF
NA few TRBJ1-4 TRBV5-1 TGCGCCAGCAGCTTACACGCCTCGGAGGCTAATGAAAAACTGTTTTTT CASSLHASEANEKLFF
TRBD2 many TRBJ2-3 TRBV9 TGTGCCAGCAGCGTAGCTACGGGGGGTACGCAGTATTTT CASSVATGGTQYF
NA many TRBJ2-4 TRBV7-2 TGTGCCAGCAGCCCGACAGTAAACGAAAACATTCAGTACTTC CASSPTVNENIQYF
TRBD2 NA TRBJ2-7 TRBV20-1 TGCAGTGCCCGCACGGGGAGGGGATCTAGAGACGAGCAGTACTTC CSARTGRGSRDEQYF
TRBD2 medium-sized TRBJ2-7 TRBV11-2 TGTGCCAGCAGCTTAATAGCGGGGGGACCTTACGAGCAGTACTTC CASSLIAGGPYEQYF